These T cell receptor beta chains were read from a single sample in a study of blood T cell repertoires in COVID-19. Sequenced by immunoSEQ multiplex PCR; TCRdb stores in-frame clones only, minus some. The sample lists 90,000 to 120,000 clones, about 87% occurring once. Sequencing input: peripheral blood. These receptors all stem from a man in his forties or fifties with active or convalescent COVID-19. Each CDR3 is given with its conserved first and last residue. Each record gives: V gene, clone size, J gene, D gene, CDR3 protein, CDR3 DNA. The D gene is left open where the match is weak. Size tells how often a clone was seen (once, few, many) or the class of an expanded clone, and some rows leave it out.

>TRBV5-4|.|TRBJ2-1|.
CASSRSVDNEQFF
TGTGCCAGCAGCCGGTCGGTAGACAATGAGCAGTTCTTC
>TRBV7-2|.|TRBJ2-7|.
CASSQIGVTYEQYF
TGTGCCAGCAGCCAGATCGGGGTAACCTACGAGCAGTACTTC
>TRBV4-2|once|TRBJ2-3|.
CASSQNAGATDTQYF
TGTGCCAGCAGCCAAAATGCGGGGGCCACAGATACGCAGTATTTT
>TRBV3-1/TRBV3-2|.|TRBJ1-1|.
CASSQGPGVSTEAFF
TGTGCCAGCAGCCAAGGACCGGGAGTAAGCACTGAAGCTTTCTTT
>TRBV30|.|TRBJ2-2|TRBD1
CAWSGQGNTGELFF
TGTGCCTGGAGTGGACAGGGGAACACCGGGGAGCTGTTTTTT
>TRBV28|.|TRBJ2-7|TRBD2
CASSLGGRGYEQYF
TGTGCCAGCAGTTTGGGCGGGAGGGGTTACGAGCAGTACTTC
>TRBV5-6|once|TRBJ2-7|TRBD2
CASSLTLAGNHEQYF
TGTGCCAGCAGCTTGACACTAGCGGGAAACCACGAGCAGTACTTC
>TRBV19|.|TRBJ1-6|.
CASSPSGSYNSPLHF
TGTGCCAGTAGTCCATCGGGCTCCTATAATTCACCCCTCCACTTT
>TRBV3-1/TRBV3-2|once|TRBJ2-5|.
CASSQGSIEETQYF
TGTGCCAGCAGCCAAGGTTCGATTGAGGAGACCCAGTACTTC
>TRBV10-3|.|TRBJ2-1|TRBD2
CAIRGSGRAYNEQFF
TGTGCCATCAGAGGTAGCGGGAGGGCCTACAATGAGCAGTTCTTC
>TRBV4-1|once|TRBJ2-7|TRBD1
CASSQRHLGQGIHEQYF
TGCGCCAGCAGCCAACGTCACCTGGGACAGGGGATACACGAGCAGTACTTC
>TRBV5-6|.|TRBJ1-1|.
CASSLGGTTEAFF
TGTGCCAGCAGCTTAGGGGGAACCACTGAAGCTTTCTTT
>TRBV5-1|.|TRBJ2-3|.
CASSLSGGTDTQYF
TGCGCCAGCAGCTTATCGGGTGGCACAGATACGCAGTATTTT
>TRBV3-1/TRBV3-2|.|TRBJ2-3|TRBD2
CASSQVGGVADTQYF
TGTGCCAGCAGCCAAGTCGGGGGGGTGGCAGATACGCAGTATTTT
>TRBV30|.|TRBJ1-2|.
CAWSVTGQRGEGYTF
TGTGCCTGGAGTGTAACTGGACAGCGTGGGGAAGGCTACACCTTC
>TRBV30|.|TRBJ2-1|TRBD2
CAWSPGETSLHEQFF
TGTGCCTGGAGTCCAGGCGAGACTAGCTTGCATGAGCAGTTCTTC
>TRBV19|.|TRBJ1-3|.
CASSIMAGGRGSGNTIYF
TGTGCCAGTAGTATTATGGCGGGTGGCCGCGGTTCTGGAAACACCATATATTTT
>TRBV28|.|TRBJ1-2|.
CASADTSYGYTF
TGTGCCAGCGCAGACACCTCCTATGGCTACACCTTC
>TRBV3-1/TRBV3-2|.|TRBJ2-3|TRBD2
CASSHRTSGSDTQYF
TGTGCCAGCAGCCACCGGACTAGCGGGAGTGATACGCAGTATTTT
>TRBV28|.|TRBJ1-2|.
CASSIYPQNYGYTF
TGTGCCAGCAGCATTTATCCCCAGAACTATGGCTACACCTTC